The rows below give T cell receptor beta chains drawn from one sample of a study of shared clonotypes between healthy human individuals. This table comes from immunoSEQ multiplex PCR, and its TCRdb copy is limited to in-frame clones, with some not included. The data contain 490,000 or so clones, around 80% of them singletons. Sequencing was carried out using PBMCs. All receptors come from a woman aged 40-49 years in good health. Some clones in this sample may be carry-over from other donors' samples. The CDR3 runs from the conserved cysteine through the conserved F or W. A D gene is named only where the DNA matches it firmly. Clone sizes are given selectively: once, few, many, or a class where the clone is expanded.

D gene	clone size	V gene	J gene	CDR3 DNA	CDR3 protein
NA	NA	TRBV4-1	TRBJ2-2	TGCGCCAGCAGCCAAGGACAGCTCACGAACACCGGGGAGCTGTTTTTT	CASSQGQLTNTGELFF
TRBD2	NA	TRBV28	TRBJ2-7	TGTGCCGGATCGGGAGGCCCTCACTACGAGCAGTACTTC	CAGSGGPHYEQYF
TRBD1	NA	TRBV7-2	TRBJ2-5	TGTGCCAGCGGATTCAACAGGGGGCGGGAGACCCAGTACTTC	CASGFNRGRETQYF
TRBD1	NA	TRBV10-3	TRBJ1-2	TGTGCCATCAGGGGGGACAGGGGGCGGAATGATCGGTACACCTTC	CAIRGDRGRNDRYTF
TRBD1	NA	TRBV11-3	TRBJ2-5	TGTGCCAGCAGCGCCGGCCCGGGACAGTGGACCCAAGAGACCCAGTACTTC	CASSAGPGQWTQETQYF
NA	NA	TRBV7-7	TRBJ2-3	TGTGCTAGCAGCCCCGAGAGCGGAGGCTCAACTGGTACGCAGTATTTT	CASSPESGGSTGTQYF
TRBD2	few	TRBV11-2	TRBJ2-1	TGTGCCAGCAGCTTACCTAGCGGGCACTCCTACAATGAGCAGTTCTTC	CASSLPSGHSYNEQFF
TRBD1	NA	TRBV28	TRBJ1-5	TGTGCCAGCGGACAGGGAAATCAGCCCCAGCATTTT	CASGQGNQPQHF
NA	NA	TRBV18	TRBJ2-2	TGTGCCAGCTCACCATTTATTTCGACAGTCGAGGCCGGGGAGCTGTTTTTT	CASSPFISTVEAGELFF
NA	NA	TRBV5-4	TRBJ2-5	TGTGCCAGCAGCTTGGACCTCGGGGCGGAGACCCAGTACTTC	CASSLDLGAETQYF
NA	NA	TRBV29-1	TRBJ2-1	TGCAGCGTTGACGCCGGGACGTTCGGATACAATGAGCAGTTCTTC	CSVDAGTFGYNEQFF
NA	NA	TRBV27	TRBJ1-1	TGTGCCAGCAGTTCCCGGGAGAGGGACACTGAAGCTTTCTTT	CASSSRERDTEAFF
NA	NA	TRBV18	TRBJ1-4	TGTGCCAGCTCACCACCTTCAGGGGAAGGGGAAAAACTGTTTTTT	CASSPPSGEGEKLFF
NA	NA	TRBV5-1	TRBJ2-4	TGCGCCAGCAAGGAAGAGGGCGCCGTCATTCAGTACTTC	CASKEEGAVIQYF
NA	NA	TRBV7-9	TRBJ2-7	TGTGCCAGCAGCTTGTCTTACAGCTCCTACGAGCAGTACTTC	CASSLSYSSYEQYF
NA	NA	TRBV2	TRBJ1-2	TGTGCCAGCAGAGCCGGGCATGTCGACTATGGCTACACCTTC	CASRAGHVDYGYTF
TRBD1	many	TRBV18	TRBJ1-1	TGTGCCAGCTCACCTTCAGGGGGAAGCACTGAAGCTTTCTTT	CASSPSGGSTEAFF
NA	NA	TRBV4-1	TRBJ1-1	TGCGCCAGCAGCCGCGGGGGCAACACTTACACTGAAGCTTTCTTT	CASSRGGNTYTEAFF
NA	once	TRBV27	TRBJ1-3	TGTGCCAGCAGTTCGAGCTCTGGAAACACCATATATTTT	CASSSSSGNTIYF
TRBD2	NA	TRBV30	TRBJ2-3	TGTGCCTGGAGTTTTTTAACTAGCGGCAACACAGATACGCAGTATTTT	CAWSFLTSGNTDTQYF
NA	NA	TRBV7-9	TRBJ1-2	TGTGCCAGCAGCTTAGTGGGCGATGGCTACACCTTC	CASSLVGDGYTF
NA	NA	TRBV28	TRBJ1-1	TGTGCCAGCAGTCAGGGTCTTGGGACTGAAGCTTTCTTT	CASSQGLGTEAFF
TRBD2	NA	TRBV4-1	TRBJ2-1	TGCGCCAGCAGAAACGGACTAGCGGGAGTTGAGCAGTTCTTC	CASRNGLAGVEQFF
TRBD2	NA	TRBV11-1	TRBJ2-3	TGTGCCAGCAGCGGACTAGCGGGAGGGCGTATGATAGATACGCAGTATTTT	CASSGLAGGRMIDTQYF
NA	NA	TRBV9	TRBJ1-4	TGTGCCAGCAGCGTAGGGGGGCGCGAAACTAATGAAAAACTGTTTTTT	CASSVGGRETNEKLFF
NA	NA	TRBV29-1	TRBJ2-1	TGCAGCGTTGCTTTGATAAGGGGATCAGGGACAAAAAATGAGCAGTTCTTC	CSVALIRGSGTKNEQFF
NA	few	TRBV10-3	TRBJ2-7	TGTGCCATCAGTGAGAGGGACACTTCCTACGAGCAGTACTTC	CAISERDTSYEQYF
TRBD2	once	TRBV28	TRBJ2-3	TGTGCCAGCAGGACTAGCCTAGGCACAGATACGCAGTATTTT	CASRTSLGTDTQYF
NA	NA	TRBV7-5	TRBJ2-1	TGTGCCAGAACGCCTCGGGACTCCTCCTACAATGAGCAGTTCTTC	CARTPRDSSYNEQFF
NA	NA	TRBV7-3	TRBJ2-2	TGTGCCAGCAGCTTAATTGCGGGGCGGAACACCGGGGAGCTGTTTTTT	CASSLIAGRNTGELFF
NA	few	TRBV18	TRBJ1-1	TGTGCCAGCTCACCACAAGAAGGGGATGTCGCTTTCTTT	CASSPQEGDVAFF
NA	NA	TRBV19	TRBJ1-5	TGTGCCAGTAGTATTGACATTGGTACGGGGGGCAATCAGCCCCAGCATTTT	CASSIDIGTGGNQPQHF
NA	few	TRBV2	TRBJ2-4	TGTGCCAGCATGCTGAGGGGCGGGTACATTCAGTACTTC	CASMLRGGYIQYF
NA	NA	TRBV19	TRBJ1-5	TGTGCCAGTAGGAACTACAATCAGCCCCAGCATTTT	CASRNYNQPQHF
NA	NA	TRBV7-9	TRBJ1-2	TGTGCCAGCAGCTTAGAGTTACAAGGCTACACCTTC	CASSLELQGYTF
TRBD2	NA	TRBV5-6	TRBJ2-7	TGTGCCAGCAGCTTCCGGTTTGCGGGAGGGCGAGAGCAGTACTTC	CASSFRFAGGREQYF
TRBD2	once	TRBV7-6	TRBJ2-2	TGTGCCAGCAGCCCCATCGCAGGGGGTGGGCCTAGCGGGAGCGCCGGGGAGCTGTTTTTT	CASSPIAGGGPSGSAGELFF
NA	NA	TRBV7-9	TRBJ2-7	TGTGCCAGCAGCCGGGGAGGGACAGCGGACTCCTACGAGCAGTACTTC	CASSRGGTADSYEQYF
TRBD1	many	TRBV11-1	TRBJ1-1	TGTGCCAGCAGCCTAGGGGGACAGCAAGAAGCTTTCTTT	CASSLGGQQEAFF
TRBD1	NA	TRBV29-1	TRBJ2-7	TGCAGCGTTGTCGGGGACAGGTTGTCCTACGAGCAGTACTTC	CSVVGDRLSYEQYF
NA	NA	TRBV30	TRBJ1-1	TGTGCCTGGAACAGGGACACCCCTGAAGCTTTCTTT	CAWNRDTPEAFF
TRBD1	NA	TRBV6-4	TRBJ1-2	TGTGCCAGCAGTGAAGAGGGGACAGGCGCCTATGGCTACACCTTC	CASSEEGTGAYGYTF
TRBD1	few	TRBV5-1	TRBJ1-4	TGCGCCAGCAGCTTGTTGGCCAGGGGGAATGAAAAACTGTTTTTT	CASSLLARGNEKLFF
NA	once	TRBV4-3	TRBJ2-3	TGCGCCAGCAGCCAAGATTGGCGGGGCACAGATACGCAGTATTTT	CASSQDWRGTDTQYF
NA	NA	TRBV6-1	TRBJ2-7	TGTGCCAGCAGACCGGGACCCGCCTACGAGCAGTACTTC	CASRPGPAYEQYF
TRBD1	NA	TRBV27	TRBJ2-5	TGTGCCAGCAGTTGGACAGGGGGCCACCGGGAGACCCAGTACTTC	CASSWTGGHRETQYF
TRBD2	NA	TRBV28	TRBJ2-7	TGTGCCAGCAGTTTTGAGCGGGAGGGCCTTGGGACTGACCGTCACGAGCAGTACTTC	CASSFEREGLGTDRHEQYF
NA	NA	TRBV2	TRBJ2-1	TGTGCCAGCAGTGTTAGCAGGTCCTACAATGAGCAGTTCTTC	CASSVSRSYNEQFF
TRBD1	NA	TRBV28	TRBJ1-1	TGTGCCAGCAGCCGAAGTGACAGGGGCGAAGCTTTCTTT	CASSRSDRGEAFF
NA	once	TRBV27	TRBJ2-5	TGTGCCAGCAGTTTAGGGGGCCGACAAGAGACCCAGTACTTC	CASSLGGRQETQYF
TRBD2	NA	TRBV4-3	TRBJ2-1	TGCGCCAGCAGCCAAGTCGGACTAGCAGGGTACAATGAGCAGTTCTTC	CASSQVGLAGYNEQFF